The 23 T cell receptor beta chains listed next were all sequenced from one sample in a study of shared clonotypes between healthy human individuals. Sequenced by immunoSEQ multiplex PCR; TCRdb stores in-frame clones only, minus some. The sample gives about 470,000 clones, 70% to 80% of which show up once; less than 15% is in the top ten. The source material was PBMCs. The receptors shown here come from a woman in her forties in good health. Some clones in this sample may be carry-over from other donors' samples.

The chain employs TRBV7-3 and TRBJ2-1; TRBD2 might be the D (6 bases). The CDR3 covers 14 residues. V lost 2 bases and J lost 8, with 13 bases in between. From germline, CDR1 is SGHTA and CDR2 FQGTGA. CDR3 sequence reads: CASSLDGRGHEQFF. CDR3 sequence (DNA): TGTGCCAGCAGCTTAGACGGGAGAGGACATGAGCAGTTCTTC.

V and J are TRBV21-1 and TRBJ1-2; TRBD1, as called in the table, went unchecked against the DNA. TRBV21-1 counts as a pseudogene. This CDR3 is 15 amino acids long. CDR3 amino acids: CASSSRWGQGGGYTF. CDR3 nucleotides: TGTGCCAGCAGCAGCAGATGGGGACAGGGAGGAGGCTACACCTTC.

V and J are TRBV7-2 and TRBJ1-1; D call uncertain. The CDR3 runs 15 residues. Germline assignment: CDR1 SGHTA and CDR2 FQGNSA. V was clipped by 3 bases and J by 7 bases, with 18 bases between them. For the CDR3, the DNA is TGTGCCAGCAGCTTGTCTGACACCCCCGGGGTTGAAGCTTTCTTT. It translates to CASSLSDTPGVEAFF.

The V call is TRBV5-4, the J call TRBJ2-3; D is possibly TRBD2 (7 bases). Germline V gene sequence: CDR1 SGHNT, CDR2 YYREEE (reference sequence). CDR3 length equals 15 residues. The germline V and J ends were trimmed by 5 bases and 11 bases, with 24 bases remaining between them. The CDR3 nucleotides are TGTGCCAGCAGTCCCTTGGCGGGGGCGCGTGTCGGGCAGTATTTT. Translation gives CASSPLAGARVGQYF.

The J gene is TRBJ1-4, the V gene TRBV6-1, with TRBD1 identical over 7 bases. The CDR3 totals 15 residues. V dropped 4 bases and J dropped 4; count of bases not matched to a gene: 6. Germline assignment: CDR1 MNHNS and CDR2 SASEGT. The CDR3: CASSGGTAINEKLFF. As DNA, the CDR3 is TGTGCCAGCAGTGGGGGGACAGCGATTAATGAAAAACTGTTTTTT.

This sequence joins TRBV19 and TRBJ1-2; 8 bases fit TRBD1. CDR3 length equals 14 residues. The ends lost 8 bases at V and 2 bases at J; junction bases unmatched: 7. Germline V gene lookup returns CDR1 LNHDA and CDR2 SQIVND (reference sequence). The CDR3 here is CASVSGGGNYGYTF. CDR3 DNA sequence: TGTGCCAGTGTATCAGGGGGCGGAAACTATGGCTACACCTTC. Combining the CDR3 with reference TRBV19 and TRBJ1-2 gives the whole variable domain DGGITQSPKYLFRKEGQNVTLSCEQNLNHDAMYWYRQDPGQGLRLIYYSQIVNDFQKGDIAEGYSVSREKKESFPLTVTSAQKNPTAFYLCASVSGGGNYGYTFGSGTRLTVV.

This chain joins TRBV9 and TRBJ2-1; D is perhaps TRBD2 (5 bases). The CDR3 length is 15 residues. The V gene lost 0 bases and the J gene lost 2 bases, with 9 bases spanning the gap. CDR1 SGDLS and CDR2 YYNGEE come from the germline V gene. The CDR3 DNA is TGTGCCAGCAGCGTAGGCGGGCTACCCTACAATGAGCAGTTCTTC. Amino acids: CASSVGGLPYNEQFF.

The rearrangement links TRBV5-4 to TRBJ2-3; D possibly corresponds to TRBD2 (5 bases). CDR3 length: 16 amino acids. Trimming removed 2 bases at V and 0 bases at J, with 13 bases between. Germline V lookup: CDR1 SGHNT, CDR2 YYREEE (reference sequence). In DNA form, the CDR3 reads TGTGCCAGCAGCTTCAGGCTAGCTTCGAGCACAGATACGCAGTATTTT. Translation gives CASSFRLASSTDTQYF.

The rearrangement links TRBV9 to TRBJ2-3, with TRBD2 identical over 13 bases. The germline V gene has CDR1 SGDLS and CDR2 YYNGEE. This CDR3 has 16 amino acids. V lost 4 bases and J lost 4; bases outside the gene matches: 6. In DNA, the CDR3 is TGTGCCAGCAGCCCGACCGGGACTAGCGGGGCAGATACGCAGTATTTT. Amino acid sequence: CASSPTGTSGADTQYF.

The chain links TRBV6-4 to TRBJ2-1, with 12 bases fitting TRBD2. Germline lookup yields CDR1 MRHNA and CDR2 SNTAGT. CDR3 length: 17 amino acids. The junction had 7 bases not matched to a gene; V was cut back by 0 bases and J by 7 bases. The CDR3 region is CASSDSAGLAGPNEQFF. CDR3 DNA sequence: TGTGCCAGCAGTGACTCAGCTGGACTAGCGGGGCCGAATGAGCAGTTCTTC.

The chain links TRBV19 to TRBJ1-1; TRBD1 might be the D (6 bases). This CDR3 has 13 residues. Per germline, CDR1 LNHDA and CDR2 SQIVND (reference sequence). Between the trimmed V and J ends, which lost 2 bases and 4 bases, there was a span of 8 bases. The CDR3 reads CASSIQGTTEAFF. CDR3 DNA sequence: TGTGCCAGTAGTATACAGGGGACCACTGAAGCTTTCTTT. Together with reference TRBV19 and TRBJ1-1, the CDR3 gives the full variable domain: DGGITQSPKYLFRKEGQNVTLSCEQNLNHDAMYWYRQDPGQGLRLIYYSQIVNDFQKGDIAEGYSVSREKKESFPLTVTSAQKNPTAFYLCASSIQGTTEAFFGQGTRLTVV.

The chain combines TRBV27 with TRBJ2-7, with D possibly called TRBD1 or TRBD2 (5 bases each). The germline gives CDR1 MNHEY, CDR2 SMNVEV (reference sequence). This CDR3 contains 15 residues. Trimming took off 6 bases at V and 2 bases at J, with 17 bases between the two ends. CDR3 region: CASSTTSGGTYEQYF. The CDR3 region has the DNA TGTGCCAGCAGCACTACCAGTGGGGGAACCTACGAGCAGTACTTC.

J is TRBJ2-1 and V is TRBV27; 9 bases are a match to TRBD2. CDR1 is MNHEY and CDR2 is SMNVEV in the germline V gene (reference sequence). CDR3 length: 16 residues. Trimming removed 4 bases from V and 4 bases from J; junction bases left unmatched: 8. CDR3 region: CASSSSVAGGYNEQFF. DNA for the CDR3: TGTGCCAGCAGTTCATCGGTCGCGGGAGGGTACAATGAGCAGTTCTTC.

The chain is built from TRBV7-3 and TRBJ2-3; 14 nucleotides line up with TRBD2. Germline CDR1 is SGHTA and CDR2 is FQGTGA. V lost 4 bases and J lost 3; bases outside the gene matches: 3. The CDR3 consists of 16 residues. The CDR3 bases are TGTGCCAGCAGCTCAGGGACTAGCGGGAGAACAGATACGCAGTATTTT. The encoded protein is CASSSGTSGRTDTQYF.

This clone has at least ten counts. The V call is TRBV2, the J call TRBJ2-1; 13 nucleotides match TRBD2. This CDR3 is 18 amino acids long. CDR1 SNHLY and CDR2 FYNNEI come from the germline V gene. The junction had 14 bases not matched to a gene; V was cut back by 5 bases and J by 7 bases. The CDR3 spells CASSLPGGLAGPLNEQFF. The CDR3 nucleotides are TGTGCCAGCAGTCTTCCCGGGGGACTAGCGGGACCCCTAAATGAGCAGTTCTTC.

The gene calls are TRBV5-1 and TRBJ2-2, with TRBD1 matching 12 bases. Germline CDR1 SGHRS, CDR2 YFSETQ. This CDR3 contains 15 residues. V dropped 4 bases and J dropped 7; count of bases not matched to a gene: 5. CDR3 nucleotides: TGCGCCAGCAGCCAGGGACAGGGGGCGATCGGGGAGCTGTTTTTT. It translates to CASSQGQGAIGELFF.

The chain carries TRBV5-6 and TRBJ2-1, with D possibly matching TRBD2 (5 bases). CDR1 is SGHDT, CDR2 YYEEEE, per germline. V gave up 1 base and J gave up 1 base, with 9 bases separating them. The CDR3 totals 15 residues. CDR3 in amino acids: CASSLLTRSYNEQFF. Here the CDR3 DNA reads TGTGCCAGCAGCTTGCTTACTAGATCCTACAATGAGCAGTTCTTC.

This chain links TRBV5-1 with TRBJ2-1; 8 nucleotides align to TRBD1. Trimming at V came to 0 bases and at J to 4 bases, leaving 3 bases not matched to a gene. In germline, CDR1 is SGHRS, CDR2 YFSETQ. The CDR3 extends over 15 amino acids. The chain's CDR3 is CASSLAGQGYNEQFF. The DNA of the CDR3 is TGCGCCAGCAGCTTGGCCGGACAGGGTTACAATGAGCAGTTCTTC.

J is TRBJ2-1 and V is TRBV5-1; perhaps TRBD2 as D (5 bases). With 4 bases removed from V and 9 bases from J, the gap between germline ends came to 17 bases. Per the germline V gene, CDR1 is SGHRS and CDR2 is YFSETQ. The CDR3 is 14 residues long. This CDR3 is CASSSGPPTGEQFF. The CDR3 bases are TGCGCCAGCAGCAGCGGACCTCCCACGGGTGAGCAGTTCTTC.

This chain uses TRBV5-1 with TRBJ2-5, with 7 nucleotides matching TRBD2. Germline CDR1 and CDR2: SGHRS and YFSETQ. CDR3 length: 15 amino acids. The V and J ends lost 0 bases and 4 bases, in that order; junction bases with no gene match: 6. CDR3 nucleotides: TGCGCCAGCAGCTTGGTGGCGGGAGAGGTAGAGACCCAGTACTTC. Translation: CASSLVAGEVETQYF.

The chain couples TRBV28 to TRBJ2-7; D is tentatively TRBD1 or TRBD2 (5 bases each). From germline, CDR1 is MDHEN and CDR2 SYDVKM. V lost 7 bases and J lost 12, with 28 bases in between. The CDR3 sequence is 15 residues long. In DNA, the CDR3 is TGTGCCAGCACTACCGTTGGGGGTTTGGGCAGTAGGCTGTACTTC. It specifies CASTTVGGLGSRLYF.

The V call is TRBV14, the J call TRBJ2-7; D is perhaps TRBD2 (5 bases). CDR1 is SGHDN, CDR2 FVKESK, per germline. The ends were cut back, 1 base at V and 2 bases at J, with 6 bases in the middle. The CDR3 has 13 residues. CDR3 amino acids: CASSQGLTYEQYF. DNA for the CDR3: TGTGCCAGCAGCCAAGGACTAACCTACGAGCAGTACTTC.

The V gene is TRBV11-2, the J gene TRBJ2-7, with D possibly TRBD2 on 6 matching bases. The CDR3 sequence is 16 residues long. CDR1 and CDR2 from the germline V gene are SGHAT and FQNNGV. V lost 1 base and J lost 0, with 13 bases in between. Here the CDR3 reads CASSLVAAFNSYEQYF. Here the CDR3 DNA reads TGTGCCAGCAGCTTAGTAGCGGCCTTTAACTCCTACGAGCAGTACTTC. Using reference TRBV11-2 and TRBJ2-7 for the parts outside the CDR3, the full variable domain is EAGVAQSPRYKIIEKRQSVAFWCNPISGHATLYWYQQILGQGPKLLIQFQNNGVVDDSQLPKDRFSAERLKGVDSTLKIQPAKLEDSAVYLCASSLVAAFNSYEQYFGPGTRLTVT.